This is a list of T cell receptor beta chains from one sample in a study of shared clonotypes between healthy human individuals. TCRdb's copy holds only in-frame clones and misses some; the assay was immunoSEQ multiplex PCR. The data show around 2,000,000 clones, with over 85% seen just once and approximately 1% held by the top ten. Sequencing was performed on naive CD8+ T cells sorted from blood. All receptors come from a man younger than 35 in good health. Both conserved end residues are part of each CDR3.

TRBV27 | CASSPLDRGQGGYGHTF
TRBV10-3 | CAIEAEADTGELFF
TRBV6-4 | CASSILAGGEYNEQFF
TRBV11-2 | CASSFGGQRGTETQYF
TRBV4-1 | CASSQDGLAGEIGDTQYF
TRBV15 | CATSSGTGVYEQYF
TRBV6-1 | CASTETNEQFF
TRBV6-5 | CASSYDGTQYF
TRBV4-3 | CASSQDYEGNTEAFF
TRBV9 | CASSGPDPYEQYF
TRBV7-2 | CASSSGTRNEQFF
TRBV7-9 | CASSLAPGSSYEQYF
TRBV27 | CASSLSSGLTTDTQYF
TRBV27 | CASSPHHFYSPGQWGCEQYF
TRBV27 | CASTSGQGLNTEAFF
TRBV5-5 | CASSFRQGPYEQYF
TRBV2 | CASSEREGRDLGDTQYF
TRBV4-1 | CASSQDGDYNEQYF
TRBV6-1 | CASSEWRDRATTEAFF
TRBV9 | CASSAQTGGTTDTQYF
TRBV21-1 | CASSKGAVQGRETQYF
TRBV7-6 | CATQGAGANVLTF
TRBV5-1 | CASTKDVDVYGYTF
TRBV5-1 | CASSLVLGKDTEAFF
TRBV28 | CASSGFLGASFEAFF
TRBV30 | CAWSITSGGYNEQFF
TRBV10-2 | CASSESAGGGTGELFF
TRBV28 | CASSLSGTGYYEQYF
TRBV6-6 | CASSYVPVGAYEQYF
TRBV6-5 | CASSDSEANYGYTF
TRBV15 | CATSRDSTGGRYTEAFF
TRBV4-1 | CASSQRAGGGNEQFF
TRBV12-5 | CASGSTGTGQFDQETQYF
TRBV11-2 | CASSLGTAYEQYF
TRBV4-1 | CASSQGTASTDTQYF
TRBV5-5 | CASSSGQLEAFF
TRBV11-2 | CASSPGLADYTGELFF
TRBV5-6 | CASSLGGDSPLHF
TRBV7-8 | CASSLLAGGPNEQFF
TRBV28 | CASSAGQGYEQYF
TRBV5-6 | CASSLRQADYEQYF
TRBV7-9 | CASSLVQGNSPLHF